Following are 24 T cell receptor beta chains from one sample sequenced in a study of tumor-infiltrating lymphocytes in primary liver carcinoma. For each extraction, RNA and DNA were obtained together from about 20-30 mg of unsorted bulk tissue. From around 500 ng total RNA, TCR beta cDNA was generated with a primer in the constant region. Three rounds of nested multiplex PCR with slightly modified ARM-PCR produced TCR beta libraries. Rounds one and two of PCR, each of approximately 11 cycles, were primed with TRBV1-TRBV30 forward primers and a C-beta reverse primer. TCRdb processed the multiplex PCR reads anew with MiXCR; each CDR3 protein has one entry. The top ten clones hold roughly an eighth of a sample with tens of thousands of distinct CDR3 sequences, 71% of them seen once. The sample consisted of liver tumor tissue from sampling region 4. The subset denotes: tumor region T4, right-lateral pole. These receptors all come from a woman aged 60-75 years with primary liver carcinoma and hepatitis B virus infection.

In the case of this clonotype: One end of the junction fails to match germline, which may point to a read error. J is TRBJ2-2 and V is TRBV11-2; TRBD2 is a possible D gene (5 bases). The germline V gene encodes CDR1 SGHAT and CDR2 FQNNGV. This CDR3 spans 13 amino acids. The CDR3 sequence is CVSSLDRIGELFF. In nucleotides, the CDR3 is TGTGTCAGCAGCTTAGATAGGATTGGGGAGCTGTTCTTT.

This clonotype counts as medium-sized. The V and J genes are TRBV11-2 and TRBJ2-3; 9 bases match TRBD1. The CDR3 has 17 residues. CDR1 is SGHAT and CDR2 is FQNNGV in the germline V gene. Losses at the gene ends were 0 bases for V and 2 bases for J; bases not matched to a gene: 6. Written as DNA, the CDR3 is TGTGCCAGCAGCTTAGAGGTTCGGACAGGGGTCACAGATACGCAGTATTTT. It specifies CASSLEVRTGVTDTQYF.

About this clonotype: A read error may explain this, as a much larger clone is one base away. CDR3 bases: TGCACCAGCAGCGCTTCCACAGATACGCAGTATTTT. Amino acids: CTSSASTDTQYF. The gene calls are TRBV5-1 and TRBJ2-3; D not resolved. The germline CDR1 and CDR2 sequences are SGHRS and YFSETQ. The CDR3 contains 12 residues.

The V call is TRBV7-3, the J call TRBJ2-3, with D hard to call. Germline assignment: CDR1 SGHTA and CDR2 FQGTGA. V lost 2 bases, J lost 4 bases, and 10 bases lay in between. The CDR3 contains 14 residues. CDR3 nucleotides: TGTGCCAGCAGCTTATCCCGATTGGCAGATACGCAGTATTTT. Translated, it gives CASSLSRLADTQYF.

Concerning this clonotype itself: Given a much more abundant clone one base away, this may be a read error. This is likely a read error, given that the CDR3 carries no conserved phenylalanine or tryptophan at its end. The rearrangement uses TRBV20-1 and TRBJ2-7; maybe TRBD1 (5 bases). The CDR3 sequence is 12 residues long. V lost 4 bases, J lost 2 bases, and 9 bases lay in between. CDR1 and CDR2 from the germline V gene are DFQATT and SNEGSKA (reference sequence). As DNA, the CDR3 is TGCAGTGCTACCGGACACGCCTACGAGCAGTACCTC. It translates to CSATGHAYEQYL.

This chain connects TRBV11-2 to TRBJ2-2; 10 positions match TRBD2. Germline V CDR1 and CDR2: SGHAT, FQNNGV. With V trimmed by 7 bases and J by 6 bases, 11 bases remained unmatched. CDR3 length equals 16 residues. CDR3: CASIGSAGGGAGELFF. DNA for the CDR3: TGTGCCAGCATAGGATCAGCGGGAGGGGGGGCCGGGGAGCTGTTTTTT.

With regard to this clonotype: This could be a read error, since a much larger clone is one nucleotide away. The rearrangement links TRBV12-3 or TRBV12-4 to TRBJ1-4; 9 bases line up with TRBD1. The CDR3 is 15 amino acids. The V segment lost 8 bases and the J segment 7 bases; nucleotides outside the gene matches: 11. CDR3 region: CASGPNTGGGEKLFF. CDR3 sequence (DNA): TGTGCCAGCGGACCAAACACAGGGGGCGGTGAAAAACTGTTTTTT.

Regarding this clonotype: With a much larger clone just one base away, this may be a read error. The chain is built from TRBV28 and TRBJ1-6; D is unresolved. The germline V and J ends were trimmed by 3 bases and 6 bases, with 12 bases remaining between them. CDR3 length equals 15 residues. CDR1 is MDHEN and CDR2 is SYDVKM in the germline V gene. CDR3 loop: CASSLGGLCNSPLHF. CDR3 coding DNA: TGTGCCAGCAGTTTGGGAGGGCTTTGTAATTCACCCCTCCACTTT.

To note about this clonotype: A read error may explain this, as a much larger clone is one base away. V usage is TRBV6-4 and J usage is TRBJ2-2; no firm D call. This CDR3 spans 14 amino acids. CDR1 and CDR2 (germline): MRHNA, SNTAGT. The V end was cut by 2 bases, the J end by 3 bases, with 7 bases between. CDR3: CASSDKGDTGELFF. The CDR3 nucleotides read TGTGCCAGCAGTGACAAGGGCGACACCGGGGAGCTGTTTTTT.

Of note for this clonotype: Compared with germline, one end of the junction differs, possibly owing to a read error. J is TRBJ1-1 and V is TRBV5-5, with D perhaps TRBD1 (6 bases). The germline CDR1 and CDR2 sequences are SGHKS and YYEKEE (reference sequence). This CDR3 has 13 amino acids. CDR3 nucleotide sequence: TGTACCAGCAGCTTTTCTGGACAGAGTGAAGCTTTCTTT. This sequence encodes CTSSFSGQSEAFF.

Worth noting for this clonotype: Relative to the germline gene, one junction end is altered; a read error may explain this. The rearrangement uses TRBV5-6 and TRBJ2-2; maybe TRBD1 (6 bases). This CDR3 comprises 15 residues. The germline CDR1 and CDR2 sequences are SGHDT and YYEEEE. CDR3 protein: CVSSLFNRATGELFF. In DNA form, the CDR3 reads TGTGTCAGCAGCTTGTTTAACAGGGCCACCGGGGAGCTGTTTTTT.

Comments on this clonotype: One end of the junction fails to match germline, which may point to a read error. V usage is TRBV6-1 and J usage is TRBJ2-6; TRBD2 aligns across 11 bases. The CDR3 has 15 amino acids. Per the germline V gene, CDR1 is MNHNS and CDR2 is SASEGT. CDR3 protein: CASSEISGGANVLAF. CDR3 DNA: TGTGCCAGCAGTGAGATTAGCGGGGGGGCCAACGTCCTGGCTTTC.

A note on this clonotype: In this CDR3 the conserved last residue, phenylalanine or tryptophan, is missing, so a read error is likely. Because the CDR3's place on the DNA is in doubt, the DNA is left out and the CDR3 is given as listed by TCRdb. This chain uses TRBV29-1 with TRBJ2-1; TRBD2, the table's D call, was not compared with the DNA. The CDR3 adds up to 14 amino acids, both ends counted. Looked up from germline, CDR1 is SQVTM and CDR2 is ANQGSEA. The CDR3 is CSSSLAGGGNEQFS.

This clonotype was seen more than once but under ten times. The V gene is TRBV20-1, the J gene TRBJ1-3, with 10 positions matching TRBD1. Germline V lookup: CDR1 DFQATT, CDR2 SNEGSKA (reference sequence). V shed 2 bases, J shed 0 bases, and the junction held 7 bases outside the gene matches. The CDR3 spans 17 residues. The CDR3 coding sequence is TGCAGTGCTAGAATTATGGGACAGGGGAACTCTGGAAACACCATATATTTT. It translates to CSARIMGQGNSGNTIYF.

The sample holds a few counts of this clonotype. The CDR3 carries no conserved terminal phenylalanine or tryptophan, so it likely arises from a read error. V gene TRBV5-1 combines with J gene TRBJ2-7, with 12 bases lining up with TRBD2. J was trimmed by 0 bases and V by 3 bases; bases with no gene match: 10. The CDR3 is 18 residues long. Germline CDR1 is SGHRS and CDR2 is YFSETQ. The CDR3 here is CASSYALAGGQSSYEQYL. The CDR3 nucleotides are TGCGCCAGCAGCTACGCACTAGCGGGAGGACAGAGCTCCTACGAGCAGTACTTA.

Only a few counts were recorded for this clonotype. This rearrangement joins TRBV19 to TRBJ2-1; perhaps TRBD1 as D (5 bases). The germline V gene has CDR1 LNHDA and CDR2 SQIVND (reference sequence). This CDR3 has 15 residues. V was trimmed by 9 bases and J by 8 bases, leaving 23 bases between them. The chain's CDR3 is CARDRVGGHVHEQFF. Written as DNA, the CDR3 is TGTGCCAGGGATCGGGTTGGTGGACATGTTCATGAGCAGTTCTTC.

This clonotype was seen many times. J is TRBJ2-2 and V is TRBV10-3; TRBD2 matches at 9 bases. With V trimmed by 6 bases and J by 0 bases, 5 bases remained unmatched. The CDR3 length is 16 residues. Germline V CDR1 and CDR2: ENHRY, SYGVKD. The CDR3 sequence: CAISALAGTNTGELFF. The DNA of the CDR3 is TGTGCCATCAGCGCTCTAGCGGGAACGAACACCGGGGAGCTGTTTTTT.

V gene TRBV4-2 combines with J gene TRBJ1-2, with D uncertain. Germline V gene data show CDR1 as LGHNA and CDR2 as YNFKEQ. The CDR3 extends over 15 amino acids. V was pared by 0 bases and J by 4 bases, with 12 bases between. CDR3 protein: CASSQEYGQTYGYTF. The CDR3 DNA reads TGTGCCAGCAGCCAAGAGTATGGCCAGACCTATGGCTACACCTTC.

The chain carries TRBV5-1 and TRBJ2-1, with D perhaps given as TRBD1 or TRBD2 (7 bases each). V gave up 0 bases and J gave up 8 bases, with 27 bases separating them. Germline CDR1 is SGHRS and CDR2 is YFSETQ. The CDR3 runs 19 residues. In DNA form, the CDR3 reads TGCGCCAGCAGCTTGGTATCTAGCGGAACCCCAGGGGGGTACGATGAGCAGTTCTTC. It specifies CASSLVSSGTPGGYDEQFF.

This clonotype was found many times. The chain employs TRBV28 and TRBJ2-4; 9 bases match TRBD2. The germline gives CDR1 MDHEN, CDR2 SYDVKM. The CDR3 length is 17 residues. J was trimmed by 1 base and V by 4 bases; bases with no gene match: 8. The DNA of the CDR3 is TGTGCCAGCAGTTCTCTTAGGGGGACTAGCGCCAAAAACATTCAGTACTTC. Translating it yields CASSSLRGTSAKNIQYF. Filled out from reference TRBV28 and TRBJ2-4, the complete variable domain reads DVKVTQSSRYLVKRTGEKVFLECVQDMDHENMFWYRQDPGLGLRLIYFSYDVKMKEKGDIPEGYSVSREKKERFSLILESASTNQTSMYLCASSSLRGTSAKNIQYFGAGTRLSVL.

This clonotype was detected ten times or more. The chain's CDR3 is CASSAGGDREQFF. CDR3 coding DNA: TGTGCCAGCAGTGCGGGGGGGGACAGGGAGCAGTTCTTC. The rearrangement uses TRBV12-3 or TRBV12-4 and TRBJ2-1; TRBD2 might be the D (9 bases). The V end was cut by 5 bases, the J end by 10 bases, with 15 bases between. The CDR3 contains 13 residues.

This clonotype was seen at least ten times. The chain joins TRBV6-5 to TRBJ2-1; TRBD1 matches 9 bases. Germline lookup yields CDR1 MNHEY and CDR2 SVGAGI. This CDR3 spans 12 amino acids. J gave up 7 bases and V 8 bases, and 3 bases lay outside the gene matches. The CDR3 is CASGDRANEQFF. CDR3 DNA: TGTGCCAGCGGGGACAGGGCGAATGAGCAGTTCTTC.

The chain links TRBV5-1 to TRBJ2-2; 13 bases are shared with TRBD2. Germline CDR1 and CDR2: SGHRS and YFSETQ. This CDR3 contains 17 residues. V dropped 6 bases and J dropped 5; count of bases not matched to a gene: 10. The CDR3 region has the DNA TGCGCCAGCAACGGACTAGCGGGAGCTCCGGGGACCGGGGAGCTGTTTTTT. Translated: CASNGLAGAPGTGELFF. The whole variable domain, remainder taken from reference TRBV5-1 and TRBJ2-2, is KAGVTQTPRYLIKTRGQQVTLSCSPISGHRSVSWYQQTPGQGLQFLFEYFSETQRNKGNFPGRFSGRQFSNSRSEMNVSTLELGDSALYLCASNGLAGAPGTGELFFGEGSRLTVL.

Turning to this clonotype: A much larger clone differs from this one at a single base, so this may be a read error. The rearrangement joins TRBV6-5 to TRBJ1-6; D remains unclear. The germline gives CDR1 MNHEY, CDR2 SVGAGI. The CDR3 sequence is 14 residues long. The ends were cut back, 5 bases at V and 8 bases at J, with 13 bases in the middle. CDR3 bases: TGTGCCAGCAGTCTTGGACGGAGAGATTCACCCCTCCACTTT. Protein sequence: CASSLGRRDSPLHF.